The clone carrying this TCR beta chain occurred once. This entry comes from a study of blood T cell repertoires in COVID-19. Study at large: Some COVID-19 samples were acute and others convalescent; all came from the United States, Italy and Spain. T cells, B-cell-depleted T cells, or PBMCs provided the cDNA or gDNA that served as material.

While infection was still active, Seattle patients were enrolled and then followed longitudinally. Some clones are missing from TCRdb's copy, which holds only in-frame ones; the method was immunoSEQ multiplex PCR. The table lists 330,000 or so clones, around nine tenths of them singletons. Germline lookup yields CDR1 SGHAT and CDR2 FQNNGV. V lost 3 bases, J lost 9 bases, and 6 bases lay in between. The CDR3 extends over 11 amino acids. Sample: peripheral blood. J is TRBJ1-3 and V is TRBV11-2; D not resolved. The receptor was isolated from a woman aged 60-75 years with COVID-19, enrolled during active disease. Here the CDR3 reads CASSFPGTIYF. The CDR3, as DNA: TGTGCCAGCAGCTTTCCGGGCACCATATATTTT.